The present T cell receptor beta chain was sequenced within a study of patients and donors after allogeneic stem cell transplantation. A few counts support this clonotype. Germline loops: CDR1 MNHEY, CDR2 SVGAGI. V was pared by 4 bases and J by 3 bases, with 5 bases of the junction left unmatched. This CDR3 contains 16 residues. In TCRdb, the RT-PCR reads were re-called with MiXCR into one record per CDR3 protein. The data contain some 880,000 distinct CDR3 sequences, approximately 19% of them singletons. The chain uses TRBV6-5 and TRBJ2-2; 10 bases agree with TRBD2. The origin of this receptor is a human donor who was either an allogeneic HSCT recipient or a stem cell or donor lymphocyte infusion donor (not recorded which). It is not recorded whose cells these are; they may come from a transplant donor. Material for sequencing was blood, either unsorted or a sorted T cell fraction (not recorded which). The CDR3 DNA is TGTGCCAGCAGTTTGCTAGCGGGGGCATACACCGGGGAGCTGTTTTTT. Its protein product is CASSLLAGAYTGELFF.